This TCR beta chain was identified during a study of blood T cell repertoires in COVID-19. Turning to the study itself: COVID-19 samples from acute and convalescent phases originated in the United States, Italy and Spain. Sources were T cells, B-cell-depleted T cells, or PBMCs; the material itself was cDNA or gDNA.

Trimming took 5 bases from V and 3 from J, leaving 13 bases between them. This CDR3 comprises 14 residues. The germline gives CDR1 MGHDK, CDR2 SYGVNS. This clone showed up just once. Sequencing was performed with immunoSEQ multiplex PCR; in TCRdb, only in-frame clones are kept and a portion is missing. Of fewer than 250,000 clones listed, around 81% are singletons. This sequence was found in a woman aged 60 to 75 with active or convalescent COVID-19. This rearrangement joins TRBV25-1 to TRBJ1-2; a weak D match, TRBD1 (5 bases). Material: peripheral blood. CDR3 bases: TGTGCCAGCAGTCCGGGGGTGGAGTACTATGGCTACACCTTC. Its protein is CASSPGVEYYGYTF.